These T cell receptor beta chains were read from a single sample in a study of blood T cell repertoires in COVID-19. Libraries were prepared by immunoSEQ multiplex PCR; TCRdb keeps only in-frame clonotypes and omits some of them. The sample has more than 120,000 clones; approximately 80% are singletons. Source material: peripheral blood. The receptors derive from a human donor in a cohort sampled during active COVID-19. CDR3s include the opening cysteine and the closing phenylalanine or tryptophan.

TRBV19	13	TRBJ2-1	CASREWALNAQFF
TRBV9	15	TRBJ2-2	CASRKAGSGTGELFF
TRBV27	13	TRBJ2-5	CASSFTGEETQYF
TRBV7-6	14	TRBJ2-5	CASSPGPRGETQYF
TRBV3-1/TRBV3-2	16	TRBJ2-7	CASSQGEEAPSYEQYF
TRBV7-3	15	TRBJ2-1	CASSLNGGPYNEQFF
TRBV30	15	TRBJ1-6	CAWSLESSYNSPLHF
TRBV6-5	14	TRBJ2-3	CASSPGLGTDTQYF
TRBV2	17	TRBJ2-3	CASSRGLAVASTDTQYF
TRBV9	16	TRBJ2-3	CASSVVGTGFTDTQYF
TRBV19	15	TRBJ2-3	CASSIGLAGADTQYF
TRBV2	17	TRBJ2-2	CASSNRPSGGNTGELFF
TRBV3-1/TRBV3-2	15	TRBJ1-5	CASSQAGRGHQPQHF
TRBV5-4	13	TRBJ1-1	CASSLATGAGGLF
TRBV27	16	TRBJ1-4	CASSLLPPGANEKLFF
TRBV7-8	13	TRBJ1-2	CASSSIPPIGYTF
TRBV30	15	TRBJ1-5	CAWSKTGGGNQPQHF
TRBV14	15	TRBJ2-1	CASSQVRDSRREQFF
TRBV7-9	15	TRBJ2-2	CASSGTELNTGELFF
TRBV5-1	15	TRBJ2-7	CASSKGQGLVYEQYF
TRBV19	14	TRBJ1-6	CASSHDMVLRPLHF
TRBV27	15	TRBJ1-1	CASSLAGVRNTEAFF
TRBV11-2	15	TRBJ2-1	CASSSSGSHYNEQFF
TRBV3-1/TRBV3-2	16	TRBJ2-1	CASSQHRDRGMDEQFF
TRBV4-2	14	TRBJ2-1	CASSKTGGENEQFF
TRBV5-1	15	TRBJ2-1	CASSLFQGSYNEQFF
TRBV9	14	TRBJ1-2	CASSRVVADYGYTF
TRBV5-1	17	TRBJ2-1	CASSLGGGPGDEYEQFF
TRBV3-1/TRBV3-2	12	TRBJ1-2	CASSQNIYGYTF
TRBV7-2	16	TRBJ2-7	CASSLAWGLAGDEQYF
TRBV5-1	16	TRBJ1-2	CASSPIGPQGNYGYTF
TRBV7-7	15	TRBJ2-1	CASSLMGLAGDEQFF
TRBV3-1/TRBV3-2	14	TRBJ1-1	CASSLTGQGLAAFF
TRBV2	15	TRBJ2-5	CASGRLAGGPETQYF
TRBV2	15	TRBJ1-2	CASSVDREIGYGYTF
TRBV10-3	14	TRBJ2-3	CAIRPGQGLDTQYF
TRBV9	14	TRBJ2-1	CASSVGVTYNEQFF
TRBV3-1/TRBV3-2	15	TRBJ2-5	CASSQEGRGGETQYF
TRBV6-4	13	TRBJ2-3	CASSDSLAGVQYF
TRBV19	13	TRBJ2-5	CASSRAGQETQYF
TRBV5-6	15	TRBJ1-1	CASSKMPRMNTEAFF